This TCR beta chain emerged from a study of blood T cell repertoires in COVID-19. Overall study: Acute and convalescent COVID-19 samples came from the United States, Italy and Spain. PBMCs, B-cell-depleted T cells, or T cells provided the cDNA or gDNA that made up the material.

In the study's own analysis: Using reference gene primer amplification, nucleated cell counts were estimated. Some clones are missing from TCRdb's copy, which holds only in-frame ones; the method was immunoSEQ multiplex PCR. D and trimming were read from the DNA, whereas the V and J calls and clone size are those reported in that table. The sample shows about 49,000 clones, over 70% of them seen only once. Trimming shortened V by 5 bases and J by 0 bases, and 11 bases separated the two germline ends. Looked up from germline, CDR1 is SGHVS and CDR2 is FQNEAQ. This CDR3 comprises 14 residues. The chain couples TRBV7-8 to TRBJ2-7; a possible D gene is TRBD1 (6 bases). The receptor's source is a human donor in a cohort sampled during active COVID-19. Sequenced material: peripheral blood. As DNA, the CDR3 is TGTGCCAGCAGCGAACGACAGGACTCCTACGAGCAGTACTTC. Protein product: CASSERQDSYEQYF.